One sample yielded the 15 T cell receptor beta chains listed below, sequenced in a study of cytotoxic CD8 clonotypes in ibrutinib-treated CLL. The repertoire was sequenced with immunoSEQ multiplex PCR; TCRdb's copy has only in-frame clones and lacks some. Among roughly 9,000 clones listed, roughly 70% were seen once. The input for sequencing was PBMCs, taken before ibrutinib treatment. These receptors were taken from a human donor with chronic lymphocytic leukemia.

The chain recombines TRBV5-1 with TRBJ2-3; 12 nucleotides agree with TRBD2. Per the germline V gene, CDR1 is SGHRS and CDR2 is YFSETQ. The ends lost 0 bases at V and 0 bases at J; junction bases unmatched: 8. The CDR3 has 19 residues. The CDR3 nucleotides are TGCGCCAGCAGCTTGGCATGGGGACTAGCGGGCCAAAGCACAGATACGCAGTATTTT. Its translation: CASSLAWGLAGQSTDTQYF. The full variable domain, completed using reference TRBV5-1 and TRBJ2-3, is KAGVTQTPRYLIKTRGQQVTLSCSPISGHRSVSWYQQTPGQGLQFLFEYFSETQRNKGNFPGRFSGRQFSNSRSEMNVSTLELGDSALYLCASSLAWGLAGQSTDTQYFGPGTRLTVL.

This chain joins TRBV2 and TRBJ1-2, with 10 bases identical to TRBD1. The V gene's germline CDR1 is SNHLY and CDR2 FYNNEI. CDR3 length: 17 residues. V shed 5 bases and J 4 bases; nucleotides not matched to a gene: 13. The DNA of the CDR3 is TGTGCCAGCAGTAAATCCGGGACAGGGGAAACTTTCTATGGCTACACCTTC. Its protein is CASSKSGTGETFYGYTF.

The V call is TRBV6-1, the J call TRBJ1-5; D unclear. Trimming removed 4 bases at V and 3 bases at J, with 13 bases between. This CDR3 has 15 amino acids. Per germline, CDR1 MNHNS and CDR2 SASEGT. This chain's CDR3 is CASSVYMGDNQPQHF. CDR3 sequence (DNA): TGTGCCAGCAGTGTTTATATGGGTGACAATCAGCCCCAGCATTTT.

The genes are TRBV5-4 and TRBJ2-5; 9 nucleotides align to TRBD2. CDR3 length equals 15 residues. Germline-derived CDR1 and CDR2 are SGHNT and YYREEE (reference sequence). J was trimmed by 4 bases and V by 0 bases; bases with no gene match: 4. Here the CDR3 reads CASSLGGLAIETQYF. As DNA, the CDR3 is TGTGCCAGCAGCTTGGGTGGACTAGCGATAGAGACCCAGTACTTC.

V is TRBV27 and J is TRBJ2-2, with D perhaps being TRBD1 or TRBD2 (6 bases each). This CDR3 has 18 residues. Germline V gene data show CDR1 as MNHEY and CDR2 as SMNVEV (reference sequence). The germline V and J ends were trimmed by 2 bases and 4 bases, with 20 bases remaining between them. DNA of the CDR3: TGTGCCAGCAGTTTAAAGGGGGGCGGGGTTCAGTTCACCGGGGAGCTGTTTTTT. It is translated as CASSLKGGGVQFTGELFF.

This clone was seen more than once but under ten times. The chain couples TRBV2 to TRBJ1-2, with D possibly being TRBD1 (5 bases). V lost 9 bases to trimming and J lost 5 bases, with 16 bases between them. This CDR3 spans 13 amino acids. Germline CDR1 reads SNHLY; CDR2 reads FYNNEI. CDR3 bases: TGTGCCAGGATAAGTCAGGGAAGTTATGGCTACACCTTC. As protein: CARISQGSYGYTF.

For the CDR3, the DNA is TGTGCCAGCAGTCTCGGACAGCTCTCAATCTATGGCTACACCTTC. Translation: CASSLGQLSIYGYTF. This chain joins TRBV6-5 and TRBJ1-2, with D possibly TRBD1 on 6 matching bases. CDR1 and CDR2 from the germline V gene are MNHEY and SVGAGI. Deletions cut 5 bases from V and 4 bases from J, with 17 bases between. The CDR3 spans 15 residues.

CDR3 sequence: CASRTGGPNTGELFF. The CDR3 DNA is TGTGCCAGTAGGACAGGGGGCCCAAACACCGGGGAGCTGTTTTTT. V is TRBV19 and J is TRBJ2-2, with TRBD1 matching 10 bases. The CDR3 has 15 residues. Germline trimming cut 6 bases from V and 2 bases from J; bases unmatched to any gene: 3. Germline V lookup: CDR1 LNHDA, CDR2 SQIVND (reference sequence). Variable domain in full (rest from reference TRBV19 and TRBJ2-2): DGGITQSPKYLFRKEGQNVTLSCEQNLNHDAMYWYRQDPGQGLRLIYYSQIVNDFQKGDIAEGYSVSREKKESFPLTVTSAQKNPTAFYLCASRTGGPNTGELFFGEGSRLTVL.

V and J are TRBV10-3 and TRBJ1-6, with 9 nucleotides matching TRBD1. J lost 4 bases, V lost 3 bases, and 1 base had no gene match. The CDR3 runs 15 residues. Germline V gene lookup returns CDR1 ENHRY and CDR2 SYGVKD. In DNA, the CDR3 is TGTGCCATCAGTGATGGACAGGGGTATAATTCACCCCTCCACTTT. This encodes CAISDGQGYNSPLHF.

This sequence joins TRBV21-1 and TRBJ2-4; the D segment call TRBD1 is taken from the table without a DNA check. TRBV21-1 is a pseudogene segment. The CDR3 spans 13 residues. In nucleotides, the CDR3 is TGTGCCAGCAGCAAACGCCGCCAGTACATTCAGTACTTC. Translated: CASSKRRQYIQYF.

This clone was seen only once. The chain links TRBV19 to TRBJ2-7; D possibly corresponds to TRBD2 (6 bases). The V end lost 4 bases, the J end lost 2 bases, and 12 bases lay between the germline ends. Germline V gene data show CDR1 as LNHDA and CDR2 as SQIVND (reference sequence). The CDR3 runs to 14 residues. CDR3 coding DNA: TGTGCCAGTAGTAGGTTAGCGGATACCTACGAGCAGTACTTC. Translating gives CASSRLADTYEQYF.

V is TRBV2 and J is TRBJ2-3, with TRBD1 matching over 9 bases. CDR1 and CDR2 from the germline V gene are SNHLY and FYNNEI. The CDR3 covers 15 residues. With 7 bases clipped from V and 4 bases from J, the junction kept 9 bases outside the gene matches. The chain's CDR3 is CASKPGQGWADTQYF. CDR3 bases: TGTGCCAGCAAACCGGGACAGGGATGGGCAGATACGCAGTATTTT.

This clone was seen a handful of times. This rearrangement joins TRBV2 to TRBJ2-3, with D perhaps matching TRBD1 or TRBD2 (5 bases each). V shed 8 bases and J shed 2 bases, with 17 bases lying between them. The V gene's germline CDR1 is SNHLY and CDR2 FYNNEI. The CDR3 contains 15 residues. CDR3 protein: CASGEGRQSTDTQYF. DNA for the CDR3: TGTGCCAGCGGCGAGGGGCGACAATCCACAGATACGCAGTATTTT.

V and J are TRBV6-1 and TRBJ1-1; 7 bases fit TRBD1. The CDR3 loop spans 13 amino acids. Germline loops: CDR1 MNHNS, CDR2 SASEGT. Unmatched junction bases numbered 2, after V lost 6 bases and J lost 1 base. Here the CDR3 DNA reads TGTGCCAGCAGCGGGACAGCGAACACTGAAGCTTTCTTT. It codes for CASSGTANTEAFF.

There are a few counts of this clone. The chain has TRBV9 and TRBJ1-2; D might be TRBD1 (6 bases). The CDR3 sequence is 14 residues long. CDR1 and CDR2 (germline): SGDLS, YYNGEE. Trimming cost V 3 bases and J 4 bases, with 13 bases left between them. The CDR3 region is CASSATLDSYGYTF. The DNA for the CDR3 is TGTGCCAGCAGCGCCACCTTGGACAGCTATGGCTACACCTTC.